Included here is one T cell receptor (beta chain) sequence, with context. Its matching antigen is unknown. CDR3 length: 13 amino acids. The germline gives CDR1 SNHLY, CDR2 FYNNEI. The V and J ends lost 11 bases and 10 bases respectively, with 18 bases between them. This entry belongs to a study of cytomegalovirus exposure and HLA in healthy donors. Study results and caveats: Accurate HLA-A and HLA-B prediction from TCR beta sequences was reported for most subjects. Later analysis suggested most CMV-associated TCR beta chains were HLA-restricted.

With 60 Vbeta and 13 Jbeta primers, the PCR was carried out. Method: immunoSEQ multiplex PCR; TCRdb's copy keeps in-frame clones and lacks some. The sample lists approximately 150,000 clones, about four fifths occurring once. Sequenced sample: PBMCs. This sequence originates from a man aged 40-50 years in good health and CMV-seronegative. V gene TRBV2 combines with J gene TRBJ1-6; TRBD1 is a possible D gene (6 bases). The CDR3 DNA reads TGTGCCGGGGGCCGGGACAATGGGTCACCCCTCCACTTT. This encodes CAGGRDNGSPLHF.